The source of this T cell receptor beta chain is a study of blood T cell repertoires in COVID-19 (TCRdb year 2020). Broadly, across the study: Samples covering the acute and convalescent phases of COVID-19 were provided by collaborators in the United States, Italy and Spain. A freely available public database, intended as a resource for researchers studying the immune response to SARS-CoV-2, is where the repertoires were released. A de-identified subject ID, COVID-19 status, age in years and sex were almost always included in the sample metadata. The material from the prospective study consisted of cDNA or gDNA derived from T cells, B-cell-depleted T cells, or PBMCs. Samples came from the ongoing ImmuneRACE study (first 160 participants) plus 1,254 subjects from 6 global collaborators. Deeply sampled blood TCRbeta repertoires from subjects exposed to, actively infected with, or recovered from COVID-19 were included in the dataset. HLA class I and class II types, where available, came from metadata supplied by the sample provider rather than from assay-based typing. The paper as a whole reports these results and caveats: Clinical and demographic metadata were provided uncurated, with the amount varying by source and participant.

The immunoSEQ Assay, a bias-controlled multiplex PCR, was used to amplify TCRbeta CDR3 regions from genomic DNA. Processing in the source paper ran as follows. The number of nucleated cells in each sample was estimated from the amplification of reference gene primers within the assay. Sequence reads were collapsed and filtered to measure the absolute abundance of every unique TCRbeta CDR3 rearrangement. For each sample, productive Simpson clonality was calculated by taking the square root of Simpson's diversity index across productive rearrangements. Held by TCRdb, this immuneACCESS table contains in-frame sequences only and omits some clones. Under half of the omission traces to an unresolved V gene where checked; the cause of the rest is unknown. The V and J calls and clone size come from that table; D and trimming were worked out from the DNA. The sample table lists around 360,000 clones, about 90% of them with a count of one. The top ten clones comprise under 3% of the sample.

The germline V gene (reference sequence) sets CDR1 to SEHNR and CDR2 to FQNEAQ. The CDR3 measures 14 amino acids from cysteine to phenylalanine. Only CDR3 DNA remains: 42 bases, in frame from the first base. V is cut by 1 base and J by 6 bases, and the space between the germline ends is 12 bases. In the prospective study, participants were 18 to 89 years old, resided in 24 geographic areas of the United States, and were enrolled through a virtual design. In the prospective study, participants were assigned to cohorts based on the clinical history participants reported in a screening survey and a study questionnaire. Recovered participants in ImmuneRACE Cohort 3 were defined by two consecutive negative NP/OP PCR tests, clearance by a healthcare professional, or resolution of symptoms. Mobile phlebotomists in the prospective study collected whole blood, serum and a nasopharyngeal or oropharyngeal swab from every participant. Prospective study participants could optionally give additional blood draws and questionnaires over an approximately two-month period. Before DNA extraction, prospective study blood samples were shipped either frozen or at room temperature.

The count of this clone is one. It has no known antigen specificity. No much larger clone is present one base from it, and per-base qualities are unavailable. The source of this sequence is a woman aged 30 to 39 who had recovered from COVID-19. The rearrangement combines TRBV7-9 with TRBJ1-2, with an unclear D gene assignment. Sequencing was done on a sample of PBMCs or T cells enriched from blood (not recorded which). The sequenced DNA: TGTGCCAGCAGCTTAGACACTCCTACAGATGGCTACACCTTC. It specifies CASSLDTPTDGYTF.